These T cell receptor beta chains were read from a single sample in a study of T cell responses to AZD1222 COVID-19 vaccine. The assay was immunoSEQ multiplex PCR, and TCRdb's table has in-frame clones only and misses some. The sample records some 120,000 clones, 90% being singletons. The sample here was peripheral blood, taken on day 0 of AZD1222 vaccination. The receptors come from an adult in good health. The CDR3 runs from the conserved cysteine through the conserved F or W. The D gene is left open where the match is weak.

v_call	j_call	d_call	cdr3_nt	cdr3_aa
TRBV29-1	TRBJ2-7	.	TGCAGCGTTCGGATAGGTGGAGAGCAGTACTTC	CSVRIGGEQYF
TRBV24-1	TRBJ2-3	.	TGTGCCACCAGTGGTGGGACTGCTAGCACAGATACGCAGTATTTT	CATSGGTASTDTQYF
TRBV5-5	TRBJ1-6	.	TGTGCCAGCACTCCCGGACTGCGGACCGACTCCTATAATTCACCCCTCCACTTT	CASTPGLRTDSYNSPLHF
TRBV5-1	TRBJ2-3	.	TGCGCCAGCAGCTTGGCGAGGGCCGAAGATACGCAGTATTTT	CASSLARAEDTQYF
TRBV5-1	TRBJ2-5	TRBD1	TGCGCCAGCAGCACACAGGGGGAAGAGACCCAGTACTTC	CASSTQGEETQYF
TRBV7-2	TRBJ1-4	TRBD1	TGTGCCAGCAGCCGGGACAGGCTTTCAACTAATGAAAAACTGTTTTTT	CASSRDRLSTNEKLFF
TRBV19	TRBJ1-5	.	TGTGCCAGTAGTATCCCAAGGGGGGACCGTTCATCGCCCCAGCATTTT	CASSIPRGDRSSPQHF
TRBV5-4	TRBJ2-7	TRBD2	TGTGCCAGCAGCTCGGGACTAGCAGAATACGAGCAGTACTTC	CASSSGLAEYEQYF
TRBV4-1	TRBJ2-5	.	TGCGCCAGCAGCCAAGATGCGGGACAGAATTACCAAGAGACCCAGTACTTC	CASSQDAGQNYQETQYF
TRBV24-1	TRBJ2-2	.	TGTGCCACCAGTGATTTGACGGGACCGAACACCGGGGAGCTGTTTTTT	CATSDLTGPNTGELFF
TRBV6-5	TRBJ1-2	TRBD1	TGTGCCAGCAGCCTGAGGACAGGATTTTTCTATGGCTACACCTTC	CASSLRTGFFYGYTF
TRBV5-1	TRBJ1-4	TRBD1	TGCGCCAGCAGCTCCCAAGGGGGCGCAGGTGAAAAACTGTTTTTT	CASSSQGGAGEKLFF
TRBV10-2	TRBJ1-5	.	TGCGCCAGCCGCCAAAGTGGGAGTAGCAATCAGCCCCAGCATTTT	CASRQSGSSNQPQHF
TRBV10-3	TRBJ2-1	TRBD2	TGTGCCATCAGAGGGACTAGCGGGAACTACAATGAGCAGTTCTTC	CAIRGTSGNYNEQFF
TRBV10-3	TRBJ1-2	TRBD1	TGTGCCATCAGTGCCCCGAAGGGACAGAACTATGGCTACACCTTC	CAISAPKGQNYGYTF
TRBV5-1	TRBJ1-2	TRBD1	TGCGCCAGCAGCTTGACAGGGGAATATGGCTACACCTTC	CASSLTGEYGYTF
TRBV19	TRBJ1-1	.	TGTGCCAGTAGTCACCCGGGCAGTTACACTGAAGCTTTCTTT	CASSHPGSYTEAFF
TRBV10-3	TRBJ1-1	.	TGTGCCATCAGTCCACTGGCCCTGGGAAACACTGAAGCTTTCTTT	CAISPLALGNTEAFF
TRBV28	TRBJ1-4	.	TGTGCCAGCAGTCCCCACCCCCCCAGGGCTAATGAAAAACTGTTTTTT	CASSPHPPRANEKLFF
TRBV6-6	TRBJ2-5	.	TGTGCCAGCACCACCCCAGAGGGAGCAGAGACCCAGTACTTC	CASTTPEGAETQYF
TRBV6-2/TRBV6-3	TRBJ1-5	TRBD1	TGTGCCAGCAGTTACCTCACACAGGGGCGCAGAAATCAGCCCCAGCATTTT	CASSYLTQGRRNQPQHF
TRBV28	TRBJ1-5	TRBD1	TGTGCCAGCAGTTTTAGGGGGCCGGGTCAGCCCCAGCATTTT	CASSFRGPGQPQHF
TRBV6-5	TRBJ1-2	TRBD1	TGTGCCAGCAGTTTAAACAGGGGGCGAAGCTATGGCTACACCTTC	CASSLNRGRSYGYTF